This TCR beta chain was retrieved from a study of breast tumors, draining lymph nodes, adjacent tissues. A single record per CDR3 protein comes from TCRdb applying MiXCR to the multiplex PCR reads. Among tens of thousands of distinct CDR3 sequences listed, over 55% were seen once. V lost 0 bases and J lost 1; bases outside the gene matches: 2. Germline lookup yields CDR1 SGDLS and CDR2 YYNGEE. This CDR3 has 15 amino acids. Study-wide results and caveats: Findings are consistent with lymph node origin and intratumoral expansion of most tumor T cells. Tumor repertoires ranked between lymph nodes and nontumor tissue in diversity, with V and J gene preferences. Luminal-like breast cancer showed significantly greater tumor-nontumor repertoire similarity than basal-like breast cancer did.

This clonotype has at least ten counts. Its antigen is unidentified. Sequencing input: breast tumor tissue. This TCR came from a female donor with breast cancer. Some clones in this sample may be carry-over from other donors' samples. V gene TRBV9 combines with J gene TRBJ2-3; 7 nucleotides line up with TRBD2. This chain's CDR3 is CASSVVAGGTDTQYF. The CDR3 nucleotides read TGTGCCAGCAGCGTAGTGGCGGGAGGCACAGATACGCAGTATTTT.